This T cell receptor (beta chain) was documented in a study of T cells in localized non-small cell lung cancer. TCRdb's table, derived via immunoSEQ multiplex PCR, lists solely in-frame clones and lacks some. The table lists under 45,000 clones, 83% of them singletons. Points from the study as a whole: Elevated blood T cell density was associated with longer overall survival. Only one tumor region went through sequencing, so heterogeneity may still be there. There were a median around 53 of the top 100 tumor clones appearing in adjacent lung.

V dropped 6 bases and J dropped 7; count of bases not matched to a gene: 4. The CDR3 is 13 amino acids. CDR1 and CDR2 (germline): SGHTA, FQGNSA. Of note for this clone: The antigen is not known.

The sample consisted of PBMCs, taken before any cancer treatment. The origin of this receptor is a man between 40 and 75 years old with stage II lung adenocarcinoma. J is TRBJ2-7 and V is TRBV7-2, with 12 bases matching TRBD2. Written as DNA, the CDR3 is TGTGCCAGCAGTCGCACTAGCGGGGGGGAGCAGTACTTC. Amino acids: CASSRTSGGEQYF.